This T cell receptor beta chain came from a study of regulatory T cells in long-lasting Graves disease. This clonotype was seen repeatedly, ten times or more. Its cognate antigen is unknown. Combining iRepertoire HTBI primers with Arm-PCR of CDR3 regions, the authors built TCR beta libraries. In the authors' workflow: Identification yielded around 68 TRBV and 14 TRBJ segments across samples. TCRdb analysed the multiplex PCR reads with MiXCR anew, one entry per CDR3 protein. The authors' filters were not applied to this entry. The sample contains 400,000 to 650,000 distinct CDR3 sequences, 15% to 20% of which appear only once. The CDR3 is made up of 15 amino acids. Germline V gene sequence: CDR1 MNHEY, CDR2 SMNVEV (reference sequence). Losses at the gene ends were 5 bases for V and 3 bases for J; bases not matched to a gene: 3. Notes on the study in general: Comparison showed that persistent patients shared more public clonotypes (about 3,000) than new patients (966). Persistent disease samples used TRBV28, TRBJ1-2 and TRBJ2-5 preferentially.

Time point: newly diagnosed GD, antithyroid drugs for less than 3 months. From RNA extracted from PBMCs, the TCR library was made. The authors diagnosed Graves' disease using American Thyroid Association guidelines. These data also formed part of another study, on T cells in Graves' hyperthyroidism and ophthalmopathy.

Sequencing used peripheral blood mononuclear cells (PBMCs), obtained at new diagnosis, from a patient treated with antithyroid drugs. The source is a woman aged 40 to 65 with Graves disease. V and J are TRBV27 and TRBJ2-1; 11 bases match TRBD2. CDR3 DNA: TGTGCCAGCAGTAAGCTAGCGGGGGGCTACAATGAGCAGTTCTTC. Protein product: CASSKLAGGYNEQFF.